This TCR beta chain is drawn from a study of T cell responses to AZD1222 COVID-19 vaccine. Study results and limitations: White British people made up most donors, females outnumbered males, and clonal diversity was possibly underestimated. Only 5 or 6 people who got AZD1222 tested seropositive at baseline. Spike-spanning, vaccine-associated CD4 TCRs were dominant at 160-218 and 743-854. Close to half of all spike-specific TCRs reportedly target regions of the variants that are unmutated.

In the case of this clone: The antigen remains undetermined.

Germline values: CDR1 SGHDT, CDR2 YYEEEE. V lost 1 base to trimming and J lost 7 bases; unmatched junction nucleotides: 10. CDR3 length: 16 residues. Profiled with immunoSEQ multiplex PCR; TCRdb holds only in-frame clones, not every one. The profile shows 95,000 to 100,000 clones, about 82% of them singletons. Sequenced material: peripheral blood, taken on day 0 of AZD1222 vaccination. This chain joins TRBV5-6 and TRBJ2-1, with 8 bases lining up with TRBD2. The clonotype comes from an adult in good health. The CDR3 loop is CASSLLTGGLGNEQFF. CDR3 in DNA: TGTGCCAGCAGCTTGCTTACGGGAGGGCTCGGAAATGAGCAGTTCTTC.